This T cell receptor (beta chain) comes out of a study of T cell responses to AZD1222 COVID-19 vaccine. General observations from the study: Only a handful of people who got AZD1222 tested seropositive at baseline. Across the whole spike, CD4 TCRs peaked at regions 160-218 and 743-854. No repertoire was sampled before or during the peak T cell response, only after it.

Data came from immunoSEQ multiplex PCR; TCRdb stores just in-frame clones and leaves some out. The sample contains 150,000 or so clones, 88% of which appear only once. CDR3 length: 16 residues. Germline CDR1 reads SGHTA; CDR2 reads FQGNSA. V gave up 5 bases and J gave up 3 bases; unmatched junction bases: 5. A remark on this clone: Its antigen is not identified.

This TCR was recovered from an adult in good health. The sequences come from peripheral blood, collected on day 0 of AZD1222 vaccination. The V call is TRBV7-2, the J call TRBJ1-3, with 12 bases lining up with TRBD1. CDR3 residues: CASSGTGGAGGNTIYF. In nucleotides, the CDR3 is TGTGCCAGCAGCGGGACAGGGGGCGCGGGTGGAAACACCATATATTTT.